The rows below give T cell receptor beta chains drawn from one sample of a study of cytomegalovirus exposure and HLA in healthy donors. Using immunoSEQ multiplex PCR, the repertoire was profiled, and TCRdb retains in-frame clones only, with some absent. The table records roughly 180,000 clones, around four fifths of them present only once. The sequenced material came from PBMCs. The receptors stem from a man aged 30-40 years in good health and CMV-seronegative. Each CDR3 is given with its conserved first and last residue. D genes are given only for firm matches. Clone size, where shown, is once, few, many, or a class for clones that have expanded.

>TRBD2|15|.|TRBJ2-7|TRBV9
TGTGCCAGCAGCGTAGCTAGCGGTATCTCCTACGAGCAGTACTTC
CASSVASGISYEQYF
>.|16|once|TRBJ1-4|TRBV4-3
TGCGCCAGCAGCCGAGGCGGGGGCGCAACTAATGAAAAACTGTTTTTT
CASSRGGGATNEKLFF
>TRBD1|15|.|TRBJ1-3|TRBV7-9
TGTGCCAGTTGGGGGACAGGGGTTTCTGGAAACACCATATATTTT
CASWGTGVSGNTIYF
>TRBD2|19|.|TRBJ2-7|TRBV4-2
TGTGCCAGCAGCCAAGGAGCTGGGACTAGCGGGAGGAGGCCCTACGAGCAGTACTTC
CASSQGAGTSGRRPYEQYF
>.|13|.|TRBJ1-1|TRBV5-5
TGCCTTGCTTCTCTAAGGCAGGGCACTGAAGCTTTCTTT
CLASLRQGTEAFF
>TRBD1|16|.|TRBJ2-7|TRBV19
TGTGCCAGTAGTATAGTGGGTGGGACAGGGTCCTACGAGCAGTACTTC
CASSIVGGTGSYEQYF
>TRBD2|15|.|TRBJ2-1|TRBV7-2
TGTGCCAGCAGCTGGGGCGGGAGGGCCGTGAATGAGCAGTTCTTC
CASSWGGRAVNEQFF
>.|13|.|TRBJ2-2|TRBV11-3
TGTGCCAGCAGCTTATCAGCGTTCGGGGAGCTGTTTTTT
CASSLSAFGELFF
>TRBD2|15|.|TRBJ2-7|TRBV6-4
TGTGCCAGCAGTGGATCAGCGGGAGGTACCTACGAGCAGTACTTC
CASSGSAGGTYEQYF
>.|14|.|TRBJ1-1|TRBV11-2
TGTGCCAGCAGCAAACAGGATCGGAACACTGAAGCTTTCTTT
CASSKQDRNTEAFF
>TRBD2|16|few|TRBJ2-3|TRBV30
TGTGCCTGGAGTGCTGGGACTAGCGGGGGCACAGATACGCAGTATTTT
CAWSAGTSGGTDTQYF
>TRBD2|16|.|TRBJ2-5|TRBV5-1
TGCGCCAGCAGCCCAGGACTAGCGGATTCCCAAGAGACCCAGTACTTC
CASSPGLADSQETQYF
>.|14|.|TRBJ1-2|TRBV28
TGTGCCAGCAGTCCCCCCCGGGATCTCTATGGCTACACCTTC
CASSPPRDLYGYTF
>.|15|.|TRBJ2-7|TRBV4-3
TGCGCCAGCAGCCAGGATGAGGGTCAATTCTACGAGCAGTACTTC
CASSQDEGQFYEQYF
>TRBD1|14|.|TRBJ1-1|TRBV7-8
TGTGCCAGCAGCTTAAGACAGGGAAGAGAAGAAGCTTTCTTT
CASSLRQGREEAFF
>.|16|once|TRBJ2-7|TRBV29-1
TGCAGCGTCAGGACTACGGACAGGCCACCCGCTTACGAGCAGTACTTC
CSVRTTDRPPAYEQYF
>.|16|.|TRBJ2-1|TRBV19
TGTGCCAGTAGTATGACACGACCGGATTCCTACAATGAGCAGTTCTTC
CASSMTRPDSYNEQFF
>TRBD2|14|.|TRBJ2-7|TRBV5-1
TGCGCCAGCAGCAGCCTTGGGACTATAGGCGAGCAGTACTTC
CASSSLGTIGEQYF
>TRBD1|16|.|TRBJ2-7|TRBV2
TGTGCCAGCAGCTATTTGACAGGGGAAAGGTCCTACGAGCAGTACTTC
CASSYLTGERSYEQYF
>TRBD1|15|.|TRBJ1-6|TRBV6-5
TGTGCCAGCGGAACCAAGGGACAGGGGCATTCACCCCTCCACTTT
CASGTKGQGHSPLHF
>TRBD1|15|.|TRBJ2-1|TRBV7-3
TGTGCCAGCAGCCCAGACAGGGGGCGCGTAAATGAGCAGTTCTTC
CASSPDRGRVNEQFF
>TRBD1|15|.|TRBJ2-5|TRBV10-3
TGTGCCATCAGTGACACGACAGGGGGCGGGGAGACCCAGTACTTC
CAISDTTGGGETQYF
>TRBD1|19|.|TRBJ2-2|TRBV27
TGTGCCAGCAGCCCGGAGGGACAGGGGCCCATATGGGCCACCGGGGAGCTGTTTTTT
CASSPEGQGPIWATGELFF
>.|15|.|TRBJ1-2|TRBV28
TGTGCCAGCAGTTTAGCGGCCCGGGACACCTATGGCTACACCTTC
CASSLAARDTYGYTF
>.|15|.|TRBJ2-5|TRBV7-3
TGTGCCAGCAGCTTACGGGGAAGCGAAGTGGAGACCCAGTACTTC
CASSLRGSEVETQYF
>TRBD2|16|.|TRBJ2-3|TRBV7-9
TGTGCCAGCAGCTTATTGACTAGCGGGAGGACAGATACGCAGTATTTT
CASSLLTSGRTDTQYF
>.|15|few|TRBJ2-1|TRBV18
TGTGCCAGCTCACCATCGGGGATTGGGATCAATGAGCAGTTCTTC
CASSPSGIGINEQFF
>.|11|.|TRBJ2-7|TRBV2
TGTGCCAGCAGTGATCGGTGGGAGCAGTACTTC
CASSDRWEQYF
>.|15|.|TRBJ2-5|TRBV1
TGCACCAGCAGCCAAGATTGGGCCTCCCAAGAGACCCAGTACTTC
CTSSQDWASQETQYF
>TRBD1|15|once|TRBJ1-5|TRBV11-2
TGTGCCAGCAGCTTAGAGGGACAGCCACAGCAGCCCCAGCATTTT
CASSLEGQPQQPQHF
>TRBD1|13|.|TRBJ1-1|TRBV5-1
TGCGCCAGCACGGGACAGGGGCGGACTGAAGCTTTCTTT
CASTGQGRTEAFF
>TRBD1|14|.|TRBJ1-3|TRBV5-1
TGCGCCAGCAGCTTGGCCGGACAGGGGGACACCATATATTTT
CASSLAGQGDTIYF
>.|15|once|TRBJ2-7|TRBV5-5
TGTGCCAGCAGCTTGTCTGGAGGGGGGGTCTACGAGCAGTACTTC
CASSLSGGGVYEQYF
>.|15|.|TRBJ2-5|TRBV5-6
TGTGCCAGCAGCGCCGACCAGGGTCCTCAAGAGACCCAGTACTTC
CASSADQGPQETQYF
>TRBD2|16|once|TRBJ2-7|TRBV28
TGTGCCAGCAGCCCTCCTCTGGGGACTAGCGGTTACGAGCAGTACTTC
CASSPPLGTSGYEQYF
>TRBD1|16|.|TRBJ1-5|TRBV5-6
TGTGCCAGCAGCTTAGGCCAGGGGGCGCGCAATCAGCCCCAGCATTTT
CASSLGQGARNQPQHF
>TRBD2|13|.|TRBJ2-3|TRBV5-4
TGTGCCAGCAGCTTTCTGGGGGGGACTACGCAGTATTTT
CASSFLGGTTQYF
>TRBD2|13|once|TRBJ2-1|TRBV19
TGTGCCAGTAGTGCGGGACTAGCGGATGAGCAGTTCTTC
CASSAGLADEQFF
>TRBD1|14|.|TRBJ1-1|TRBV4-3
TGCGCCAGCAGCCAAGAGGGGACAGCCACTGAAGCTTTCTTT
CASSQEGTATEAFF
>TRBD1|15|.|TRBJ2-7|TRBV5-6
TGTGCCAGCAGCTTGGTTACAGGGGTGAGATACGAGCAGTACTTC
CASSLVTGVRYEQYF
>TRBD2|15|.|TRBJ2-1|TRBV10-1
TGCGCCAGCAGTGAGCCTAGCGGGGACTACAATGAGCAGTTCTTC
CASSEPSGDYNEQFF
>.|12|.|TRBJ1-1|TRBV2
TGTGCCAGCAGTCCCATGGGAGTGGAAGCTTTCTTT
CASSPMGVEAFF
>TRBD1|13|.|TRBJ1-2|TRBV5-6
TGTGCCAGCAGCGAAGGGACAGACTATGGCTACACCTTC
CASSEGTDYGYTF